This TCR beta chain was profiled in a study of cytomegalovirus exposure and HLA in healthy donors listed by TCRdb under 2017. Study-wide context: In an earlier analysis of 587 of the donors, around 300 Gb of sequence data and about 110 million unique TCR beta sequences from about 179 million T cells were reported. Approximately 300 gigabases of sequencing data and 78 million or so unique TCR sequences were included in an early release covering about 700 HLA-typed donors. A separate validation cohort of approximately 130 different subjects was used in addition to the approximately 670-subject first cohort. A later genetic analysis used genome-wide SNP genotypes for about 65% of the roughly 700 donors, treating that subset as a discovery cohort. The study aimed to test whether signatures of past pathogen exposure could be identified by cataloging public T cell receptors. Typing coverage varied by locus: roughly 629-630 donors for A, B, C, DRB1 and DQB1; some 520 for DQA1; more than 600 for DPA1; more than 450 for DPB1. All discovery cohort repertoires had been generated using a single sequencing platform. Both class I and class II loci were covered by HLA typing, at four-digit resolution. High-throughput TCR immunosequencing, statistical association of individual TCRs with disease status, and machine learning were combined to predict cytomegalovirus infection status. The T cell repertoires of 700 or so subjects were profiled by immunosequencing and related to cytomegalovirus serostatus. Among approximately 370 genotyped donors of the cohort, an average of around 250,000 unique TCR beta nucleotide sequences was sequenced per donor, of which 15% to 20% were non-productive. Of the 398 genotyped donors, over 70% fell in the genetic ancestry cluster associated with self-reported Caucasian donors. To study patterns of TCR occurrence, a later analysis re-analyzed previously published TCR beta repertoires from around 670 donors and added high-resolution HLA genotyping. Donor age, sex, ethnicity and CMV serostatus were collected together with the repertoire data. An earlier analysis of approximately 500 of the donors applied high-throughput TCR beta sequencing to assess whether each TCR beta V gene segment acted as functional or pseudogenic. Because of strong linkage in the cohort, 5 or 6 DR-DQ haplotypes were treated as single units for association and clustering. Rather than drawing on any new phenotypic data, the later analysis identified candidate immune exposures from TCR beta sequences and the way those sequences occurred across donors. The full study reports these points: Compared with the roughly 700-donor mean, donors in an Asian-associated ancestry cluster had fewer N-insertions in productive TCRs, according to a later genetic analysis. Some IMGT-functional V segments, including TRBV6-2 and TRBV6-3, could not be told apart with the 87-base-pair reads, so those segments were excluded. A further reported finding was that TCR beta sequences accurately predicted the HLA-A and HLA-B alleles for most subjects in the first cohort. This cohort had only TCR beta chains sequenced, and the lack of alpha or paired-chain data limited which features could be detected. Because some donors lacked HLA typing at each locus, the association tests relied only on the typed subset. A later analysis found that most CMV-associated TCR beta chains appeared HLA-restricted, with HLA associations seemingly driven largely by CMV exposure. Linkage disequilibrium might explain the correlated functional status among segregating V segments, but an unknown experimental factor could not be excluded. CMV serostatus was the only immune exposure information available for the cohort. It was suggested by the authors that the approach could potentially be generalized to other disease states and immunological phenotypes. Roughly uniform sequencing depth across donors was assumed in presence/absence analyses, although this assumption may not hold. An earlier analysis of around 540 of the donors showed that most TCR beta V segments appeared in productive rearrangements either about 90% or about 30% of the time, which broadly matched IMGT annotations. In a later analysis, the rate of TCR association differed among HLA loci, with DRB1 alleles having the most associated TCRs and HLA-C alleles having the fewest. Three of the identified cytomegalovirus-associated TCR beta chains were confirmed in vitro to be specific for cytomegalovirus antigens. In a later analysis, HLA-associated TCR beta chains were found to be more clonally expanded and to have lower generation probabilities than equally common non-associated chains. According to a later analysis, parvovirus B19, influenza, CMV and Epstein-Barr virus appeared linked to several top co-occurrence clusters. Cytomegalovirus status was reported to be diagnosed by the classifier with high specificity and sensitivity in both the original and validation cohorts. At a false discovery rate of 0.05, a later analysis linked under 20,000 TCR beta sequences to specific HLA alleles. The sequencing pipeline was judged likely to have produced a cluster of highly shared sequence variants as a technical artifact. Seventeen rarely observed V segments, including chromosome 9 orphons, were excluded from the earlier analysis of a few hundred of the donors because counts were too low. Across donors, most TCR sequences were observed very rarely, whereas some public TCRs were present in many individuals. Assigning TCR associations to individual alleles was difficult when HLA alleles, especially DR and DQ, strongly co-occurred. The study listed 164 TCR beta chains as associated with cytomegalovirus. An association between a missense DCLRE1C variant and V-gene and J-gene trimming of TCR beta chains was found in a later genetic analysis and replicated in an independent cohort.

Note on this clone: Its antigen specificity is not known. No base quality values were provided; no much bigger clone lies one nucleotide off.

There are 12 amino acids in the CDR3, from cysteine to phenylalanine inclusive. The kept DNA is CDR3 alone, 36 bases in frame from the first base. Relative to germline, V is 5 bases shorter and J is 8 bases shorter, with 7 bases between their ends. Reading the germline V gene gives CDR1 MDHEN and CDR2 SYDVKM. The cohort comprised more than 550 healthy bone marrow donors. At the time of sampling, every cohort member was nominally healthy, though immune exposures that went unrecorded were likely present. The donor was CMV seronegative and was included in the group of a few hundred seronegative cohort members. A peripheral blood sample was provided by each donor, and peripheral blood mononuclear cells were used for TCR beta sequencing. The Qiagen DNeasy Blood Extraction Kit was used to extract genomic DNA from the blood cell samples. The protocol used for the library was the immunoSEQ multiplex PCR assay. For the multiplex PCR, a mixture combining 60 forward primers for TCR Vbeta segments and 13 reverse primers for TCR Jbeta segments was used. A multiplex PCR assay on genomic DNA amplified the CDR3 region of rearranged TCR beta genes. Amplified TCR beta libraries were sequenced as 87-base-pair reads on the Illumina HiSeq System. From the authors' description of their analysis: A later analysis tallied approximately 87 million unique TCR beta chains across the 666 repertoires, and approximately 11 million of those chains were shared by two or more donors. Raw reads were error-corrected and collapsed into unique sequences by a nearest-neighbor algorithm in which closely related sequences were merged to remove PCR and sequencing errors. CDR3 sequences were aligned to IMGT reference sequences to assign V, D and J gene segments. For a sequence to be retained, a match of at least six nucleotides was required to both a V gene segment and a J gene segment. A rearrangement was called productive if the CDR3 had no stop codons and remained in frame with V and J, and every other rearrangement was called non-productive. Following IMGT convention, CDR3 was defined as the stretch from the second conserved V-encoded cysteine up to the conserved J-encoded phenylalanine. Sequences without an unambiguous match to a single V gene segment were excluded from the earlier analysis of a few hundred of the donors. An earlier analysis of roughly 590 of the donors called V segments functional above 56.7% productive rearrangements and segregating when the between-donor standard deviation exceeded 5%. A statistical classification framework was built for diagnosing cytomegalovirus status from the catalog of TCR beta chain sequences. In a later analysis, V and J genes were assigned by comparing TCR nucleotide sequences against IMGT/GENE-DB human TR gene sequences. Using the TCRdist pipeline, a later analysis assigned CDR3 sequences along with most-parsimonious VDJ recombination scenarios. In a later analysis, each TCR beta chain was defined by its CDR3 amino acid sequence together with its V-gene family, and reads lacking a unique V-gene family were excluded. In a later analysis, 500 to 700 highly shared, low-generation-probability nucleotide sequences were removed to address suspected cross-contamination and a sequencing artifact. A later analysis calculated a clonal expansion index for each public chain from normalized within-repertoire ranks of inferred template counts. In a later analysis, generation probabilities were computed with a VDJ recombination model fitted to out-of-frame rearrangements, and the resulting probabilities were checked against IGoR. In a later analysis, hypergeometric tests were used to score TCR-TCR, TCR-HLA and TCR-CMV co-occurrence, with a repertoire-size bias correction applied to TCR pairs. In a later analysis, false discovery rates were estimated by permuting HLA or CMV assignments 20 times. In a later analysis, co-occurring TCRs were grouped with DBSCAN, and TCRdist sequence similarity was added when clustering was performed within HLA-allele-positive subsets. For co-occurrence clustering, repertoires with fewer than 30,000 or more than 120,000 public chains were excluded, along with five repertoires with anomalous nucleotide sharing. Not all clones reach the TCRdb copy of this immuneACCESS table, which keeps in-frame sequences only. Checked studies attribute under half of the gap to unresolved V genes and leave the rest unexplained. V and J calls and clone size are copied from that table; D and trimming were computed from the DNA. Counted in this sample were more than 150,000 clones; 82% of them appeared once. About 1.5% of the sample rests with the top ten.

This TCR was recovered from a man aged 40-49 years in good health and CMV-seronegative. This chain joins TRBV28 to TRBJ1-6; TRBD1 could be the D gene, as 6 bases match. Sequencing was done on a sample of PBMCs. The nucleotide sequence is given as TGTGCCAGCAGTCCAGGGGATTCACCCCTCCACTTT. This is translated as CASSPGDSPLHF.